The T cell receptor beta chain under discussion was sequenced for a study of T cell responses to AZD1222 COVID-19 vaccine. Broader study findings: Regions 160-218 and 743-854 dominated among vaccine-associated CD4 TCRs spanning spike. Repertoires in all cases were sampled only once the peak T cell response had passed. Donors were chiefly white British, with a greater number of females, and clonal diversity was perhaps underestimated. The breadth and depth of Spike-specific TCRs increased once two AZD1222 doses had been given.

V dropped 5 bases and J dropped 4 bases, with 20 bases sitting between them. Germline CDR1 and CDR2: MDHEN and SYDVKM. The CDR3 sequence is 17 residues long. Points on this clone: Its specificity is not known.

The table came from immunoSEQ multiplex PCR; TCRdb's copy has only in-frame clones and leaves some out. The sample carries 90,000 to 150,000 clones, around 85% recorded once. The sequence was obtained from an adult in good health. The chain has TRBV28 and TRBJ1-4; the D is unclear. Sequenced material: peripheral blood, taken on day 0 of AZD1222 vaccination. The CDR3 region has the DNA TGTGCCAGCAGTCCCTTCCTGTGGTTGCCGGGTAATGAAAAACTGTTTTTT. The encoded protein is CASSPFLWLPGNEKLFF.